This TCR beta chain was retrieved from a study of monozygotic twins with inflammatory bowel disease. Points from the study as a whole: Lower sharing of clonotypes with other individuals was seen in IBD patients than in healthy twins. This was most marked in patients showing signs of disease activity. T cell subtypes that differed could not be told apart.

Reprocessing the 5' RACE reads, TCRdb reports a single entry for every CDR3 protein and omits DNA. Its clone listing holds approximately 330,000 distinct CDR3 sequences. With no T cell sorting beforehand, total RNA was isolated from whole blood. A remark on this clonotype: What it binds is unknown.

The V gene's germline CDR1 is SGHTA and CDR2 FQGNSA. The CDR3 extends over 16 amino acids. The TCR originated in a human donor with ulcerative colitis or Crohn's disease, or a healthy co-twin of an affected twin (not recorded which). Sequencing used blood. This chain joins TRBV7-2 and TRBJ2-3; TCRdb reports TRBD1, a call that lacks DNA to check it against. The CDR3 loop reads CASSLGRAARTDTQYF. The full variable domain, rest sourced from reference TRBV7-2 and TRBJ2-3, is GAGVSQSPSNKVTEKGKDVELRCDPISGHTALYWYRQSLGQGLEFLIYFQGNSAPDKSGLPSDRFSAERTGGSVSTLTIQRTQQEDSAVYLCASSLGRAARTDTQYFGPGTRLTVL.